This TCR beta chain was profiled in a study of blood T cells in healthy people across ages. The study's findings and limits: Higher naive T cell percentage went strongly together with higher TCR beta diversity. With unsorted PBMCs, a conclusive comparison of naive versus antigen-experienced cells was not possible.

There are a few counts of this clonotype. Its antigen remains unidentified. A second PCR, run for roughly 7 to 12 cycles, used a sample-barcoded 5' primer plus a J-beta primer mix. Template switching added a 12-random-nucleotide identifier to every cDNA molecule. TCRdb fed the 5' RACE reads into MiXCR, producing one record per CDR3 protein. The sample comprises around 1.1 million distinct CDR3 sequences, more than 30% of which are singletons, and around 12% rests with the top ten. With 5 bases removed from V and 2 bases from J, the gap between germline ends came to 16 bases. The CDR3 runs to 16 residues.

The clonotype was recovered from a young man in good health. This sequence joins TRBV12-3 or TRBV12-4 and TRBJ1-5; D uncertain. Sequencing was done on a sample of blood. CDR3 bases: TGTGCCAGCAGTCCAACGGACCTTCGGGGCAATCAGCCCCAGCATTTT. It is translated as CASSPTDLRGNQPQHF.